This TCR beta chain stems from a study of cytomegalovirus exposure and HLA in healthy donors. Study-level points and caveats: From TCR beta sequences, most subjects' HLA-A and HLA-B alleles were reportedly predicted accurately. Later findings reportedly placed an Asian-associated ancestry cluster below the approximately 670-donor mean for N-insertions.

The PCR used 60 Vbeta and 13 Jbeta primers. Sequencing was performed with immunoSEQ multiplex PCR; in TCRdb, only in-frame clones are kept and a portion is missing. The sample lists 62,000 or so clones, about 89% seen once, with about 1.5% in the top ten. Likely unrecorded immune exposures existed in these nominally healthy donors. About this clone itself: The antigen is undetermined.

Sequencing input: PBMCs. The clonotype was recovered from a man aged 18 to 29 in good health and CMV-seronegative.

CDR3 sequence reads: CSVGQGNTEAFF. CDR3 DNA: TGCAGCGTCGGACAGGGTAACACTGAAGCTTTCTTT. V is TRBV29-1 and J is TRBJ1-1; 8 bases are a match to TRBD1. The V gene's germline CDR1 is SQVTM and CDR2 ANQGSEA. This CDR3 contains 12 residues. V gave up 6 bases and J gave up 2 bases; unmatched junction bases: 2. The variable domain in full, with the rest retrieved from reference TRBV29-1 and TRBJ1-1, is SAVISQKPSRDICQRGTSLTIQCQVDSQVTMMFWYRQQPGQSLTLIATANQGSEATYESGFVIDKFPISRPNLTFSTLTVSNMSPEDSSIYLCSVGQGNTEAFFGQGTRLTVV.